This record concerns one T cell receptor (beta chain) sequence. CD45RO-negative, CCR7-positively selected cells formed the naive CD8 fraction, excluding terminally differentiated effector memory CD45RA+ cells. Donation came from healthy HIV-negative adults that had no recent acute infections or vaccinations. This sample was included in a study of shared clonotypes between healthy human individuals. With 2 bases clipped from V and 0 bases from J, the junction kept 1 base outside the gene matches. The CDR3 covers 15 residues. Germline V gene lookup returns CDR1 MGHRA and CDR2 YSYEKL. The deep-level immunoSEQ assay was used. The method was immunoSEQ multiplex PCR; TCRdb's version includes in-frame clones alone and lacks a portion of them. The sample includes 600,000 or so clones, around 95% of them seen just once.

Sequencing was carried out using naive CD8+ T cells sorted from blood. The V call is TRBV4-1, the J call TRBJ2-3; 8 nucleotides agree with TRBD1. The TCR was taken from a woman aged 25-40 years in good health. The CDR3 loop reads CASSQRTGSTDTQYF. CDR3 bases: TGCGCCAGCAGCCAAAGGACAGGGAGCACAGATACGCAGTATTTT.